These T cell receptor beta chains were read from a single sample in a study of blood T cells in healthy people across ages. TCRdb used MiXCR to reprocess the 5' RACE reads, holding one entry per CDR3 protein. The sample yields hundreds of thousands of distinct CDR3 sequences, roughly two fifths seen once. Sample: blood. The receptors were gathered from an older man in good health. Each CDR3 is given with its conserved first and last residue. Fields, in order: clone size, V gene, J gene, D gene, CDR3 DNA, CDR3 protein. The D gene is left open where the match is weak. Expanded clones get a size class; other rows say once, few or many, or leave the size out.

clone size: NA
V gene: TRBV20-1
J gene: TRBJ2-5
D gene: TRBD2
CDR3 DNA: TGCAGTGCTTTCGCTAGCGGGGGTTCACAAGAGACCCAGTACTTC
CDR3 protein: CSAFASGGSQETQYF

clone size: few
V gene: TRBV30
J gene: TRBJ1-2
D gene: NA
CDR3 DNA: TGTGCCGGGAGTGTGCGTTATGGCTACACCTTC
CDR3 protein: CAGSVRYGYTF

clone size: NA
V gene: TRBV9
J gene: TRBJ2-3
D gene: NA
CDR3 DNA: TGTGCCAGCAGCGTACTTCCCAGCGGTCATAGCACAGATACGCAGTATTTT
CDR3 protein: CASSVLPSGHSTDTQYF

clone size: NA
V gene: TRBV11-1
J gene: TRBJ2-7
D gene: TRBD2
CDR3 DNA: TGTGCCAGCAGCTTTGCTAGCGGGAGCTACGAGCAGTACTTC
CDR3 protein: CASSFASGSYEQYF

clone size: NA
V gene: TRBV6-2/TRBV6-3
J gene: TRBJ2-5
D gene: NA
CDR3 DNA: TGTGCCAGCAGTTACTCCTCCGACAGGCTCCAAGAGACCCAGTACTTC
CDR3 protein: CASSYSSDRLQETQYF

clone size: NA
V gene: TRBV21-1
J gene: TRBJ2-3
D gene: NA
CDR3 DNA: TGTGCCAGCAGCGCTACCTTCCCCCGCACAGATACGCAGTATTTT
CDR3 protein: CASSATFPRTDTQYF

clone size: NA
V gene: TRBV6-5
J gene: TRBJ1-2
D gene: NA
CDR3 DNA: TGTGCCAGCAGTTTCGTAGGGAATGGCCACACCTTC
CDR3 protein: CASSFVGNGHTF

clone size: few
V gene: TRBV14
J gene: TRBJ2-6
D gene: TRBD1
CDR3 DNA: TGTGCCAGCAGCCTTCGGACAGGTGGGGCCAACGTCCTGACTTTC
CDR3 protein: CASSLRTGGANVLTF

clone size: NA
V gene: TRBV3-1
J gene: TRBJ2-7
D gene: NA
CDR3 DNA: TGTGCCAGCGGACTTTGGCAGAGCTCCTACAATGAGCAGTACTTC
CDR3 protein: CASGLWQSSYNEQYF

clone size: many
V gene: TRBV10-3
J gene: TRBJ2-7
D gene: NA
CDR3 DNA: TGTGCCATCAGTGAGTGGCAGTACGAGCAGTACTTC
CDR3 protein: CAISEWQYEQYF

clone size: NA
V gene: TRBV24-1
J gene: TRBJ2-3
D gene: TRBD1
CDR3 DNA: TGTGCCACCAGTGATCCCGGGACAGGGGCAGGGATAGATACGCAGTATTTT
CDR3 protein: CATSDPGTGAGIDTQYF

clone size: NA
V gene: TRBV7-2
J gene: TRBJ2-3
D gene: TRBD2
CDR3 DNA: TGTGCCAGCAGCTTAGCTGCGACTAGCGGGAGAAAAGATACGCAGTATTTT
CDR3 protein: CASSLAATSGRKDTQYF

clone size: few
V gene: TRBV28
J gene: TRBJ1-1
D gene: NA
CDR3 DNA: TGTGCCACCTACAGACACATGAACACTGAAGCTTTCTTT
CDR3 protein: CATYRHMNTEAFF

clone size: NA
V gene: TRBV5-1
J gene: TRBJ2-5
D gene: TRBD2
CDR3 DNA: TGCGCCAGCAGCGTGGGACTAGTGGAAGAGACCCAGTACTTC
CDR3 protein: CASSVGLVEETQYF

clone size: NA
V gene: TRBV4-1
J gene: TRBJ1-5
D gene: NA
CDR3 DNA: TGCGCCAGCAGCCAAGAGGGGGCTATCAACAGCAATCAGCCCCAGCATTTT
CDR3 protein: CASSQEGAINSNQPQHF

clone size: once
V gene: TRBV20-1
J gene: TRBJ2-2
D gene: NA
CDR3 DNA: TGCAGTGCTCTGCAGGGTCACGGGGAGCTGTTTTTT
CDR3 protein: CSALQGHGELFF

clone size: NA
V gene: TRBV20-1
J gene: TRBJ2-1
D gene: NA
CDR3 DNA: TGCAGTGCTAGTATAGGGGTAGCCACCTACAATGAGCAGTTCTTC
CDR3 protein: CSASIGVATYNEQFF

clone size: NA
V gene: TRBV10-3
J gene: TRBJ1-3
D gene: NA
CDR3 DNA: TGTGCCACCGGGGACTCTGGAAACACCATATATTTT
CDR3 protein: CATGDSGNTIYF

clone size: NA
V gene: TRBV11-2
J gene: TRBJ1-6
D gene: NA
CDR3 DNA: TGTGCCAGCAGCCCCGCCGGCTCCTATAATTCACCCCTCCACTTT
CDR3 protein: CASSPAGSYNSPLHF

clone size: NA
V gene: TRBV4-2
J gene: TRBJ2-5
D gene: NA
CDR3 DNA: TGTGCCAGCAGCCTAGGATCACCAACGGAGACCCAGTACTTC
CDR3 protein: CASSLGSPTETQYF

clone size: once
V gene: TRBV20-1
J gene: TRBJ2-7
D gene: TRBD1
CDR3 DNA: TGCAGTGCCAAGACAGGGTCCCTATCCTACAATGAGCAGTACTTC
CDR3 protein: CSAKTGSLSYNEQYF

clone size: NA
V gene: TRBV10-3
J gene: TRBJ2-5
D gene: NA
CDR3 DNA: TGTGCCATCAGTGAGGGGGGACAACAAGAGACCCAGTACTTC
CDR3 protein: CAISEGGQQETQYF

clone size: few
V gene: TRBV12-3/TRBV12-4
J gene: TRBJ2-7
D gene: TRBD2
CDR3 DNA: TGTGCCAGCAGTCCCCAGGGGGGTAGCGGGAGCGGCACCTACGAGCAGTACTTC
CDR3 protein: CASSPQGGSGSGTYEQYF